The 25 T cell receptor beta chains given below trace back to one sample, sequenced in a study of T cells in localized non-small cell lung cancer. Libraries were prepared by immunoSEQ multiplex PCR; TCRdb keeps only in-frame clonotypes and omits some of them. Altogether under 65,000 clones are present, approximately 83% being singletons, with the ten largest covering 20%. The sample consisted of peripheral blood, taken before any cancer treatment. Source of these receptors: a female donor older than 55 with stage II squamous cell lung carcinoma.

This clone has just a few counts. The gene calls are TRBV5-4 and TRBJ1-2; 7 bases agree with TRBD1. Losses at the gene ends were 4 bases for V and 8 bases for J; bases not matched to a gene: 17. The CDR3 extends over 16 amino acids. Germline CDR1 and CDR2: SGHNT and YYREEE (reference sequence). In DNA, the CDR3 is TGTGCCAGCAGCCCCTACTCGACAGGGCGATCGAGAGGCTACACCTTC. It is translated as CASSPYSTGRSRGYTF. Variable domain in full (rest from reference TRBV5-4 and TRBJ1-2): ETGVTQSPTHLIKTRGQQVTLRCSSQSGHNTVSWYQQALGQGPQFIFQYYREEENGRGNFPPRFSGLQFPNYSSELNVNALELDDSALYLCASSPYSTGRSRGYTFGSGTRLTVV.

The chain joins TRBV10-2 to TRBJ1-2; the D gene is possibly TRBD1 (5 bases). The V and J ends lost 3 bases and 8 bases respectively, with 16 bases between them. The germline gives CDR1 WSHSY, CDR2 SAAADI. The CDR3 is 14 residues long. CDR3 region: CASSDVGRERGYTF. In DNA, the CDR3 is TGCGCCAGCAGTGACGTTGGCAGGGAAAGGGGCTACACCTTC.

The rearrangement links TRBV10-3 to TRBJ2-1, with a possible D match to TRBD2 (5 bases). CDR3 length: 13 residues. Germline-derived CDR1 and CDR2 are ENHRY and SYGVKD. V lost 3 bases, J lost 4 bases, and 7 bases lay in between. The CDR3 sequence is CAISDRGYNEQFF. The CDR3, as DNA: TGTGCCATCAGTGATCGGGGTTACAATGAGCAGTTCTTC.

The J gene is TRBJ2-7, the V gene TRBV4-2; a possible D gene is TRBD1 (6 bases). Trimming took 1 base from V and 3 from J, leaving 10 bases between them. Germline-derived CDR1 and CDR2 are LGHNA and YNFKEQ. CDR3 length: 14 residues. The CDR3 loop is CASSQGQVFYEQYF. DNA of the CDR3: TGTGCCAGCAGCCAAGGACAGGTTTTCTACGAGCAGTACTTC.

This clone was picked up one time. The chain joins TRBV7-9 to TRBJ2-3; D uncertain. CDR3 length: 13 residues. Trimming pared 2 bases from V and 13 bases from J, leaving 16 bases between. The germline V gene has CDR1 SEHNR and CDR2 FQNEAQ (reference sequence). The chain's CDR3 is CASSLPGLTKKYF. The CDR3 DNA sequence: TGTGCCAGCAGCTTACCCGGGCTAACTAAAAAGTATTTT.

The gene calls are TRBV5-6 and TRBJ2-5; D ambiguous. The V gene's germline CDR1 is SGHDT and CDR2 YYEEEE. The CDR3 sequence is 14 residues long. The V end lost 6 bases, the J end lost 2 bases, and 14 bases lay between the germline ends. CDR3: CASTGVGVQETQYF. The CDR3 bases are TGTGCCAGCACCGGAGTTGGGGTGCAAGAGACCCAGTACTTC.

The V call is TRBV25-1, the J call TRBJ1-1; 7 nucleotides agree with TRBD1. Trimming took 7 bases from V and 4 from J; bases not matched to a gene: 15. Per germline, CDR1 MGHDK and CDR2 SYGVNS. This CDR3 is built from 16 residues. The CDR3 is CASNSPAGGGGTEAFF. CDR3 in DNA: TGTGCCAGCAACTCCCCCGCAGGGGGAGGTGGCACTGAAGCTTTCTTT.

Comments on this clone: Other DNA sequences in this specimen translate into the identical CDR3. This rearrangement joins TRBV5-1 to TRBJ2-5; no definite D call. Deletions cut 0 bases from V and 3 bases from J, with 0 bases between. The CDR3 is made up of 11 amino acids. Per the germline V gene, CDR1 is SGHRS and CDR2 is YFSETQ. The CDR3 region has the DNA TGCGCCAGCAGCTTGGAAGAGACCCAGTACTTC. It encodes CASSLEETQYF.

J is TRBJ2-3 and V is TRBV27; 8 positions agree with TRBD1. Germline CDR1 reads MNHEY; CDR2 reads SMNVEV (reference sequence). Trimming took 4 bases from V and 1 from J; bases not matched to a gene: 10. This CDR3 has 17 residues. The CDR3 is CASSWSDRGRGTDTQYF. CDR3 bases: TGTGCCAGCAGTTGGAGCGACAGGGGTCGTGGCACAGATACGCAGTATTTT.

The chain couples TRBV27 to TRBJ2-6; the D is unclear. With 3 bases removed from V and 0 bases from J, the gap between germline ends came to 9 bases. The germline gives CDR1 MNHEY, CDR2 SMNVEV (reference sequence). There are 16 residues in the CDR3. The CDR3 coding sequence is TGTGCCAGCAGTTTCGACGGCAGCTCTGGGGCCAACGTCCTGACTTTC. Translation: CASSFDGSSGANVLTF.

CDR3 loop: CASSPPVTDTQYF. CDR3 DNA: TGTGCCAGCTCACCCCCCGTAACGGATACGCAGTATTTT. The V call is TRBV18, the J call TRBJ2-3; D uncertain. CDR3 length: 13 amino acids. Germline-derived CDR1 and CDR2 are KGHSH and LQKENI. V was clipped by 3 bases and J by 6 bases, with 10 bases between them.

V usage is TRBV6-5 and J usage is TRBJ2-3; D is undetermined. Germline V gives CDR1 MNHEY, CDR2 SVGAGI. The CDR3 has 14 residues. The V gene lost 2 bases and the J gene lost 0 bases, with 6 bases spanning the gap. The CDR3 coding sequence is TGTGCCAGCAGTTACACGGCTAGCACAGATACGCAGTATTTT. Residues: CASSYTASTDTQYF.

The chain couples TRBV7-3 to TRBJ2-3; D gene ambiguous. V dropped 0 bases and J dropped 0 bases, with 4 bases sitting between them. This CDR3 contains 14 residues. Germline assignment: CDR1 SGHTA and CDR2 FQGTGA. CDR3 DNA sequence: TGTGCCAGCAGCTTAACGTTTAGCACAGATACGCAGTATTTT. Translating it yields CASSLTFSTDTQYF.

The CDR3 spells CAWSVIPANYGYTF. The CDR3 DNA is TGTGCCTGGAGTGTAATACCAGCTAACTATGGCTACACCTTC. The chain combines TRBV30 with TRBJ1-2; no clear D. The CDR3 totals 14 residues. Between the trimmed V and J ends, which lost 0 bases and 0 bases, there was a span of 8 bases. From germline, CDR1 is GTSNPN and CDR2 SVGIG (reference sequence).

This clone was picked up a small number of times. In DNA form, the CDR3 reads TGTGCCAGCAGCTTTCAGGGGGCGGCCCAGCATTTT. Its translation: CASSFQGAAQHF. This rearrangement joins TRBV5-6 to TRBJ1-5; 8 positions agree with TRBD1. V was pared by 2 bases and J by 11 bases, with 3 bases of the junction left unmatched. Looked up from germline, CDR1 is SGHDT and CDR2 is YYEEEE. The length of the CDR3 is 12 residues.

This rearrangement joins TRBV7-2 to TRBJ2-4; D not certain. The V end lost 4 bases, the J end lost 5 bases, and 9 bases lay between the germline ends. CDR1 SGHTA and CDR2 FQGNSA come from the germline V gene. The CDR3 contains 13 residues. The DNA of the CDR3 is TGTGCCAGCAGCTCGGCCTACCAAAACATTCAGTACTTC. Translated, it gives CASSSAYQNIQYF.

This chain links TRBV5-1 with TRBJ2-3; tentative D call: TRBD1 (6 bases). Per the germline V gene, CDR1 is SGHRS and CDR2 is YFSETQ. V dropped 3 bases and J dropped 5 bases, with 16 bases sitting between them. The CDR3 runs to 15 residues. CDR3 coding DNA: TGCGCCAGCAGCTCCAACCAGGGGCAGGGAGATACGCAGTATTTT. Its protein product is CASSSNQGQGDTQYF.

The V gene is TRBV19, the J gene TRBJ1-2; D gene ambiguous. Trimming took 3 bases from V and 7 from J, leaving 12 bases between them. The CDR3 runs to 13 residues. CDR1 and CDR2 (germline): LNHDA, SQIVND (reference sequence). The chain's CDR3 is CASSIAEAGGYTF. The CDR3 nucleotides read TGTGCCAGTAGTATCGCGGAGGCAGGTGGCTACACCTTC.

The chain uses TRBV6-6 and TRBJ2-7; 10 bases fit TRBD1. Germline-derived CDR1 and CDR2 are MNHNY and SVGAGI (reference sequence). The V and J ends lost 6 bases and 4 bases, in that order; junction bases with no gene match: 6. This CDR3 contains 14 residues. CDR3 region: CASSHGQGGYEQYF. The CDR3 DNA sequence: TGTGCCAGCAGCCACGGACAGGGGGGTTACGAGCAGTACTTC.

The gene calls are TRBV18 and TRBJ2-3; TRBD2 agrees at 10 bases. The CDR3 runs to 18 residues. With 2 bases clipped from V and 2 bases from J, the junction kept 10 bases outside the gene matches. Germline V gene lookup returns CDR1 KGHSH and CDR2 LQKENI. The CDR3 is CASSPVSGGAFLTDTQYF. CDR3 DNA: TGTGCCAGCTCACCAGTCAGCGGGGGGGCCTTTCTCACAGATACGCAGTATTTT.

This chain uses TRBV7-3 with TRBJ2-3, with D tentatively TRBD1 (5 bases). Trimming stripped 5 bases from V and 4 bases from J, with 19 bases between. Germline V lookup: CDR1 SGHTA, CDR2 FQGTGA. This CDR3 region has 16 residues. DNA of the CDR3: TGTGCCAGCAGCACCGACAGACCGACTGCGGCAGATACGCAGTATTTT. Translated: CASSTDRPTAADTQYF.

V and J are TRBV4-3 and TRBJ1-1, with D possibly matching TRBD1 (6 bases). V lost 6 bases and J lost 0, with 17 bases in between. The CDR3 loop spans 16 amino acids. Germline-derived CDR1 and CDR2 are LGHNA and YSLEER. The CDR3, as DNA: TGCGCCAGCAGGCCAAAGTACGGGGGCCTGAACACTGAAGCTTTCTTT. This codes for CASRPKYGGLNTEAFF.

This sequence joins TRBV6-5 and TRBJ1-3, with a tentative D call TRBD1 (5 bases). The CDR3 runs to 15 residues. CDR1 and CDR2 from the germline V gene are MNHEY and SVGAGI. Trimming took off 2 bases at V and 2 bases at J, with 10 bases between the two ends. CDR3 sequence reads: CASSYRGAAGNTIYF. The DNA for the CDR3 is TGTGCCAGCAGTTACCGAGGGGCAGCTGGAAACACCATATATTTT.

CDR3 in DNA: TGTGCCAGCAGCTCATACGCTAGCACAGATACGCAGTATTTT. Amino acids: CASSSYASTDTQYF. This chain links TRBV7-3 with TRBJ2-3; D is undetermined. V was trimmed by 4 bases and J by 0 bases, leaving 8 bases between them. The CDR3 runs to 14 residues. Germline V gene data show CDR1 as SGHTA and CDR2 as FQGTGA. The full variable domain, in which reference TRBV7-3 and TRBJ2-3 provide the parts outside the CDR3, is GAGVSQTPSNKVTEKGKYVELRCDPISGHTALYWYRQSLGQGPEFLIYFQGTGAADDSGLPNDRFFAVRPEGSVSTLKIQRTERGDSAVYLCASSSYASTDTQYFGPGTRLTVL.

This chain connects TRBV7-2 to TRBJ1-6; no clear D. Germline loops: CDR1 SGHTA, CDR2 FQGNSA. The CDR3 covers 13 residues. V was trimmed by 0 bases and J by 6 bases, leaving 3 bases between them. CDR3 sequence reads: CASSLAINSPLHF. CDR3 DNA sequence: TGTGCCAGCAGCTTAGCGATTAATTCACCCCTCCACTTT.